The clone carrying this TCR beta chain turned up a few times. Its antigen remains unknown. The record originates from a study of T cells in Graves' hyperthyroidism and ophthalmopathy. From RNA transcripts, TCR beta CDR3 regions were amplified. First-round RT-PCR with HTBI primers amplified the TCR CDR3 region. MiXCR, run by TCRdb on the multiplex PCR reads, gives a single entry per CDR3 protein. The data contain a few hundred thousand distinct CDR3 sequences, less than 20% of them seen just once; the ten biggest clones take up 40%. Germline CDR1 SGHVS, CDR2 FQNEAQ. The CDR3 sequence is 15 residues long. V gave up 6 bases and J gave up 5 bases; unmatched junction bases: 7. Findings and caveats of the study: In blood, most of the thyroid clonotypes expanded above 0.001 were also present.

This receptor was taken from a man in his late teens or twenties with Graves' ophthalmopathy. The material sequenced was blood. V is TRBV7-8 and J is TRBJ1-2, with TRBD1 matching over 12 bases. CDR3 in amino acids: CASRYQGQGAYGYTF. The CDR3 DNA is TGTGCCAGCAGATATCAGGGACAGGGGGCTTATGGCTACACCTTC.